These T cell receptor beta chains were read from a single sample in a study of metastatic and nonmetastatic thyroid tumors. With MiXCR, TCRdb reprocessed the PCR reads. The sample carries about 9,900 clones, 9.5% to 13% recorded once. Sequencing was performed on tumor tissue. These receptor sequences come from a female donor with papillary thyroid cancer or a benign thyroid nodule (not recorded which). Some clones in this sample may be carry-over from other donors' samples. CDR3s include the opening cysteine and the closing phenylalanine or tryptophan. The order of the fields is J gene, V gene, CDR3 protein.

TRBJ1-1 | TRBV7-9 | CASSTGDIPGGEAFF
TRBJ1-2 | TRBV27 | CASSFTVNSYGYTF
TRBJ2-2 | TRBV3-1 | CASSQGTETGELFF
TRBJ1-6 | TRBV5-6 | CASSWGTSNNSPLHF
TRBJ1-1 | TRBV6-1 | CASSETPNTEAFF
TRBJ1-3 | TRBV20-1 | CSARDRPRGPGDTIYF
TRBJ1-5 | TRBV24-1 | CATSARQGRDQPQHF
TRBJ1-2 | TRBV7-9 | CASSRPGYGYTF
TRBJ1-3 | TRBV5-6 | CASSLGPGTIYF
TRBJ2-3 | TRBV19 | CASKEDRVADTQYF